This T cell receptor (beta chain) is from a study of blood T cells in healthy people across ages. Study-wide results and limits: The fall in TCR beta diversity per million T cells was roughly linear with age.

The study recruited healthy Caucasian donors from Russia who were aged about 6 to 90. For the second PCR, which ran for 7 to 11 cycles, a sample-barcoded 5' primer and a J-beta primer mix were used. A template-switch adaptor containing 12 random nucleotides labeled each cDNA molecule. TCRdb processed the 5' RACE reads anew with MiXCR; each CDR3 protein has one entry. Among roughly 500,000 distinct CDR3 sequences listed, roughly 29% were seen once. This clonotype was counted a few times. Its target is unknown. Unmatched junction bases numbered 2, after V lost 0 bases and J lost 2 bases. In germline, CDR1 is SGHNT, CDR2 YYREEE (reference sequence). There are 16 residues in the CDR3.

The TCR was taken from a woman between 65 and 79 years old in good health. The chain links TRBV5-4 to TRBJ1-5; 10 bases line up with TRBD1. The specimen was blood. The CDR3 DNA follows: TGTGCCAGCAGCTTGGCCGGACAGGGGGGCAATCAGCCCCAGCATTTT. This codes for CASSLAGQGGNQPQHF.